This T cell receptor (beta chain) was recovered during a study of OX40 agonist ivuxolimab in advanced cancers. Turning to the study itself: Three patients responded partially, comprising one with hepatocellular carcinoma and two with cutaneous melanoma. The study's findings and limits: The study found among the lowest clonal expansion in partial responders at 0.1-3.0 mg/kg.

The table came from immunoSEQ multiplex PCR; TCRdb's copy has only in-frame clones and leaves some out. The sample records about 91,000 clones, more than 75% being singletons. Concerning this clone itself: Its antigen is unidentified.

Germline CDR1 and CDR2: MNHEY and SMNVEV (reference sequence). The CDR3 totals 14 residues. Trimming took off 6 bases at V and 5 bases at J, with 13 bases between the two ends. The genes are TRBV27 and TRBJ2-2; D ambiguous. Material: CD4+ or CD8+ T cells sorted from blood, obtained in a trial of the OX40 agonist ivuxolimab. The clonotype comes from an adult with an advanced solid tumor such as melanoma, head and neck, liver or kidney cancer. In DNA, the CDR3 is TGTGCCAGCAGCCCTGTTTTGGGTACCGGGGAGCTGTTTTTT. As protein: CASSPVLGTGELFF.